Each of the 20 T cell receptor beta chains below was sequenced from the same sample in a study of shared clonotypes between healthy human individuals. TCRdb's table, derived via immunoSEQ multiplex PCR, lists solely in-frame clones and lacks some. Among around 640,000 clones listed, roughly 96% were seen once. CD45RO-negative CD8 cells positively selected for CCR7 made up the naive population, which excluded terminally differentiated effector memory CD45RA+ cells. Material for sequencing was naive CD8+ T cells sorted from blood. The receptors originated from a woman aged 30 to 39 in good health.

This sequence joins TRBV27 and TRBJ2-3; D possibly corresponds to TRBD2 (6 bases). V gave up 3 bases and J gave up 2 bases, with 9 bases separating them. CDR1 is MNHEY and CDR2 is SMNVEV in the germline V gene (reference sequence). This CDR3 has 14 residues. This chain's CDR3 is CASSFGRYTDTQYF. The DNA of the CDR3 is TGTGCCAGCAGTTTTGGGAGGTACACAGATACGCAGTATTTT.

V usage is TRBV14 and J usage is TRBJ1-2; TRBD1 might be the D (6 bases). This CDR3 contains 15 residues. Germline V lookup: CDR1 SGHDN, CDR2 FVKESK. V dropped 0 bases and J dropped 4 bases, with 12 bases sitting between them. The CDR3 coding sequence is TGTGCCAGCAGCCAAGATCAGGCAGGGGTCTATGGCTACACCTTC. Its translation: CASSQDQAGVYGYTF. The full variable domain, in which reference TRBV14 and TRBJ1-2 provide the parts outside the CDR3, is EAGVTQFPSHSVIEKGQTVTLRCDPISGHDNLYWYRRVMGKEIKFLLHFVKESKQDESGMPNNRFLAERTGGTYSTLKVQPAELEDSGVYFCASSQDQAGVYGYTFGSGTRLTVV.

The chain has TRBV19 and TRBJ2-1; D assignment may be TRBD1 or TRBD2 (5 bases each). CDR1 and CDR2 from the germline V gene are LNHDA and SQIVND (reference sequence). V was clipped by 10 bases and J by 9 bases, with 16 bases between them. There are 12 residues in the CDR3. The CDR3 loop is CATKYGGTEQFF. The CDR3, as DNA: TGTGCCACCAAGTATGGGGGAACTGAGCAGTTCTTC.

This chain connects TRBV9 to TRBJ1-3; D gene unclear. V gave up 0 bases and J gave up 0 bases, with 13 bases separating them. The CDR3 has 17 residues. Germline CDR1 and CDR2: SGDLS and YYNGEE. Here the CDR3 DNA reads TGTGCCAGCAGCGTAGAGGGAGTATTTTACTCTGGAAACACCATATATTTT. It specifies CASSVEGVFYSGNTIYF.

In regard to this clone: The sample holds other DNA sequences that translate to the same CDR3. The chain has TRBV13 and TRBJ2-5, with 11 bases identical to TRBD2. The V gene end was trimmed by 3 bases and the J gene end by 2 bases; junction bases not matched to a gene: 5. Germline V gene lookup returns CDR1 PRHDT and CDR2 FYEKMQ (reference sequence). The CDR3 covers 16 residues. In nucleotides, the CDR3 is TGTGCCAGCAGCTTTCGACTAGCGGGGTTGCAAGAGACCCAGTACTTC. This codes for CASSFRLAGLQETQYF.

V and J are TRBV5-1 and TRBJ2-3; 7 bases match TRBD1. The CDR3 runs 15 residues. Trimming cost V 4 bases and J 2 bases; bases outside gene matches: 7. Germline CDR1 and CDR2: SGHRS and YFSETQ. The CDR3 here is CASSPRQGSTDTQYF. Written as DNA, the CDR3 is TGCGCCAGCAGCCCAAGACAGGGCTCCACAGATACGCAGTATTTT.

This clone appeared a single time. Other DNA sequences within the sample encode an identical CDR3. V usage is TRBV9 and J usage is TRBJ1-2; no definite D call. The length of the CDR3 is 12 residues. CDR1 is SGDLS, CDR2 YYNGEE, per germline. The ends were cut back, 0 bases at V and 7 bases at J, with 7 bases in the middle. CDR3 sequence reads: CASSVGGGGYTF. The CDR3 DNA follows: TGTGCCAGCAGCGTAGGAGGTGGTGGCTACACCTTC.

This chain links TRBV6-5 with TRBJ2-7, with D unclear. The CDR3 totals 13 residues. Trimming took off 6 bases at V and 7 bases at J, with 16 bases between the two ends. Germline V CDR1 and CDR2: MNHEY, SVGAGI. DNA for the CDR3: TGTGCCAGCAGCCCTCCGGATAGCTGGGAGCAGTACTTC. Translating it yields CASSPPDSWEQYF.

The V and J genes are TRBV9 and TRBJ1-1, with 8 bases fitting TRBD1. The CDR3 extends over 15 amino acids. Germline V gene data show CDR1 as SGDLS and CDR2 as YYNGEE. J was trimmed by 2 bases and V by 3 bases; bases with no gene match: 6. The CDR3 reads CASSATGQANTEAFF. CDR3 sequence (DNA): TGTGCCAGCAGCGCCACGGGACAGGCCAACACTGAAGCTTTCTTT.

The chain's CDR3 is CASSQDDKPYEQYF. CDR3 nucleotides: TGCGCCAGCAGCCAAGATGACAAGCCCTACGAGCAGTACTTC. The rearrangement uses TRBV4-1 and TRBJ2-7, with unresolved D. CDR1 MGHRA and CDR2 YSYEKL come from the germline V gene. V was cut by 0 bases and J by 2 bases, with 8 bases left in between. This CDR3 contains 14 residues.

The chain has TRBV27 and TRBJ2-7; D call uncertain. This CDR3 is 12 amino acids long. V was clipped by 5 bases and J by 6 bases, with 11 bases between them. CDR1 is MNHEY, CDR2 SMNVEV, per germline (reference sequence). CDR3 bases: TGTGCCAGCAGTCAACCAAATGGCGAGCAGTACTTC. Translated, it gives CASSQPNGEQYF.

V and J are TRBV4-1 and TRBJ2-1; 10 nucleotides align to TRBD2. The CDR3 is 15 residues long. CDR1 is MGHRA, CDR2 YSYEKL, per germline. Unmatched junction bases numbered 5, after V lost 3 bases and J lost 6 bases. CDR3 region: CASSQLAGVGNEQFF. The CDR3 nucleotides read TGCGCCAGCAGCCAGCTAGCGGGAGTCGGCAATGAGCAGTTCTTC.

The chain joins TRBV29-1 to TRBJ2-6; no clear D gene. CDR3 length equals 16 residues. CDR1 and CDR2 (germline): SQVTM, ANQGSEA. Trimming pared 7 bases from V and 0 bases from J, leaving 16 bases between. Written as DNA, the CDR3 is TGCAGCGCCCTGAAGCCCCAACTCTCTGGGGCCAACGTCCTGACTTTC. As protein: CSALKPQLSGANVLTF.

The V call is TRBV5-1, the J call TRBJ2-3; D is perhaps TRBD1 or TRBD2 (5 bases each). There are 16 residues in the CDR3. Per the germline V gene, CDR1 is SGHRS and CDR2 is YFSETQ. The V end was cut by 2 bases, the J end by 6 bases, with 19 bases between. The CDR3 coding sequence is TGCGCCAGCAGCTTACCCCGGGGCCAGCTAGTGGATACGCAGTATTTT. This encodes CASSLPRGQLVDTQYF.

The CDR3 sequence: CASSPLRQGAFEQYF. For the CDR3, the DNA is TGTGCCAGCTCACCACTCAGACAGGGGGCGTTCGAGCAGTACTTC. The chain joins TRBV18 to TRBJ2-7; 10 bases line up with TRBD1. The trim removed 1 base at V and 6 bases at J, leaving 6 bases unmatched. CDR3 length equals 15 residues. Germline CDR1 reads KGHSH; CDR2 reads LQKENI.

V is TRBV14 and J is TRBJ2-7; 9 bases fit TRBD1. V dropped 0 bases and J dropped 4; count of bases not matched to a gene: 7. This CDR3 spans 16 amino acids. The V gene's germline CDR1 is SGHDN and CDR2 FVKESK. The CDR3 DNA is TGTGCCAGCAGCCAAGAAAAAACTGGGACAGGGTACGAGCAGTACTTC. As protein: CASSQEKTGTGYEQYF.

The chain recombines TRBV28 with TRBJ1-1; no definite D call. V shed 2 bases and J shed 8 bases, with 18 bases lying between them. Germline values: CDR1 MDHEN, CDR2 SYDVKM. The CDR3 has 15 amino acids. The CDR3 nucleotides read TGTGCCAGCAGTTTAAGCCACTCCCCGGGCAGGGAAGCTTTCTTT. Its translation is CASSLSHSPGREAFF.

CDR3 bases: TGCGCCAGCAGTGATGGGATTTACACCTTC. Its translation is CASSDGIYTF. This chain uses TRBV10-2 with TRBJ1-2, with D hard to call. CDR3 length equals 10 residues. Trimming stripped 3 bases from V and 11 bases from J, with 7 bases between. The germline CDR1 and CDR2 sequences are WSHSY and SAAADI.

In its sample, this clone was seen once. The rearrangement links TRBV6-5 to TRBJ2-1; no definite D call. Germline V gives CDR1 MNHEY, CDR2 SVGAGI. The CDR3 contains 13 residues. V was trimmed by 8 bases and J by 9 bases, leaving 17 bases between them. In DNA, the CDR3 is TGTGCCAGCTCCTTTGCCCTCCACGGTGAGCAGTTCTTC. Translated: CASSFALHGEQFF.

The chain is built from TRBV27 and TRBJ2-2, with TRBD2 matching 10 bases. After removal of 3 bases from V and 6 bases from J, the junction contained 7 bases not matched to a gene. Germline V gene lookup returns CDR1 MNHEY and CDR2 SMNVEV (reference sequence). This CDR3 is 16 amino acids long. The CDR3 loop reads CASSFRSGRAAGELFF. CDR3 DNA sequence: TGTGCCAGCAGTTTTCGGAGCGGGAGGGCCGCCGGGGAGCTGTTTTTT.